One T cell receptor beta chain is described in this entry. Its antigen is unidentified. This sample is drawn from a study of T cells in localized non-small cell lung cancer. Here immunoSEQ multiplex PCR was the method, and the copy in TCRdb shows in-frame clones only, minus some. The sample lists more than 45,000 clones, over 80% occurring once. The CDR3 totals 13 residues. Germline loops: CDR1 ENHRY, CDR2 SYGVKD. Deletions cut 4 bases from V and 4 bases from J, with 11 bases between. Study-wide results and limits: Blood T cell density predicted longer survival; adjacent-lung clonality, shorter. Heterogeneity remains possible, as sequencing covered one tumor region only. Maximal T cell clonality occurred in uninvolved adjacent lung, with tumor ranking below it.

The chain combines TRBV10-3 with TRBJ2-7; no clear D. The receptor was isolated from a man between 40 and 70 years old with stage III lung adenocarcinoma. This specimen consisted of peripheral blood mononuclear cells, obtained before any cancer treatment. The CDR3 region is CAISVQSAYEQYF. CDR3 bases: TGTGCCATCAGTGTTCAGTCTGCGTACGAGCAGTACTTC.